The rows below give T cell receptor beta chains drawn from one sample of a study of cytomegalovirus exposure and HLA in healthy donors. The data were produced by immunoSEQ multiplex PCR, yet TCRdb's version contains in-frame clones alone and is incomplete. The sample contains 100,000 to 150,000 clones, approximately 82% of which appear only once. Sequenced input: PBMCs. The receptors shown here come from a man in his late teens or twenties in good health and CMV-seropositive. Both conserved end residues are part of each CDR3. Fields, in order: CDR3 protein, CDR3 DNA, J gene, V gene, D gene, clone size. A D gene is named only where the DNA matches it firmly. Expanded clones are given a class, and other clones once, few, many or no size at all.

CDR3 protein: CASSSLTGTDTQYF
CDR3 DNA: TGCGCCAGCAGCTCCCTTACAGGGACAGATACGCAGTATTTT
J gene: TRBJ2-3
V gene: TRBV5-1
D gene: -
clone size: -

CDR3 protein: CASSQVETDYTEAFF
CDR3 DNA: TGTGCCAGCAGCCAAGTTGAGACAGATTACACTGAAGCTTTCTTT
J gene: TRBJ1-1
V gene: TRBV4-2
D gene: -
clone size: few

CDR3 protein: CAWSGDRATEAFF
CDR3 DNA: TGTGCCTGGAGCGGGGACAGGGCAACTGAAGCTTTCTTT
J gene: TRBJ1-1
V gene: TRBV30
D gene: TRBD1
clone size: -

CDR3 protein: CASRPGGGTEAFF
CDR3 DNA: TGTGCCAGCAGGCCGGGTGGCGGCACTGAAGCTTTCTTT
J gene: TRBJ1-1
V gene: TRBV6-5
D gene: -
clone size: -

CDR3 protein: CASSIDPFQNIQYF
CDR3 DNA: TGTGCCAGTAGTATAGACCCGTTCCAAAACATTCAGTACTTC
J gene: TRBJ2-4
V gene: TRBV19
D gene: -
clone size: -

CDR3 protein: CASSSGTGALF
CDR3 DNA: TGTGCCAGCAGTTCCGGGACAGGGGCCCTCTTT
J gene: TRBJ1-1
V gene: TRBV6-5
D gene: TRBD1
clone size: few

CDR3 protein: CASSLSLLQGFSYGYTF
CDR3 DNA: TGTGCCAGCAGCTTAAGTCTCCTTCAGGGGTTTAGCTATGGCTACACCTTC
J gene: TRBJ1-2
V gene: TRBV7-2
D gene: -
clone size: -

CDR3 protein: CASSYGHDTDTQYF
CDR3 DNA: TGTGCCAGCAGCTACGGACATGACACAGATACGCAGTATTTT
J gene: TRBJ2-3
V gene: TRBV9
D gene: -
clone size: -

CDR3 protein: CSGQLNEKLFF
CDR3 DNA: TGCAGCGGACAGCTTAATGAAAAACTGTTTTTT
J gene: TRBJ1-4
V gene: TRBV29-1
D gene: -
clone size: -

CDR3 protein: CASSLRQGYYEQYF
CDR3 DNA: TGTGCCAGCAGTTTAAGACAGGGTTATTACGAGCAGTACTTC
J gene: TRBJ2-7
V gene: TRBV28
D gene: TRBD1
clone size: -

CDR3 protein: CASSPGQINNEKLFF
CDR3 DNA: TGTGCCAGCAGCCCAGGACAGATCAATAATGAAAAACTGTTTTTT
J gene: TRBJ1-4
V gene: TRBV7-9
D gene: -
clone size: -